This record looks at one T cell receptor beta chain sequence and its context. Its antigen is not identified. This sample was taken from a study of vaccination effects on CD4 cells after COVID-19. About the research overall: Researchers obtained post-vaccine samples at a median of 72 days past the second dose.

Study outcomes and limitations: In the study, convalescent patients were few, and early post-infection timepoints were absent.

Antigen-specific CD4+ T cells were expanded (with viral peptide pools) by the ViraFEST assay ahead of sequencing. Isolation of CD4+ T cells took place after about nine days of culture. Participants received two doses of either the BNT162b2 or mRNA-1273 vaccine. None of these healthy vaccinees had been infected with SARS-CoV-2 before vaccination. Wells containing approximately 2 million PBMC each were cultured with around 10 IU/ml IL-2 and 7.5 to 10 ug/ml peptides. Profiled with immunoSEQ multiplex PCR; TCRdb holds only in-frame clones, not every one. The table includes some 68,000 clones, about 80% detected once. The origin of this receptor is a human donor who received a COVID-19 vaccine. Source: CD4+ T cells from PBMCs cultured with HCoV-229E spike peptides, taken after COVID-19 vaccination.

The CDR3: CASSLEGLPHLEQYV. DNA for the CDR3: TGTGCCAGCAGTTTGGAGGGTCTTCCCCACCTCGAGCAGTACGTC. This sequence joins TRBV27 and TRBJ2-7; perhaps TRBD2 as D (6 bases). The CDR3 consists of 15 residues. Germline CDR1 and CDR2: MNHEY and SMNVEV (reference sequence). The germline V and J ends were trimmed by 3 bases and 6 bases, with 18 bases remaining between them.